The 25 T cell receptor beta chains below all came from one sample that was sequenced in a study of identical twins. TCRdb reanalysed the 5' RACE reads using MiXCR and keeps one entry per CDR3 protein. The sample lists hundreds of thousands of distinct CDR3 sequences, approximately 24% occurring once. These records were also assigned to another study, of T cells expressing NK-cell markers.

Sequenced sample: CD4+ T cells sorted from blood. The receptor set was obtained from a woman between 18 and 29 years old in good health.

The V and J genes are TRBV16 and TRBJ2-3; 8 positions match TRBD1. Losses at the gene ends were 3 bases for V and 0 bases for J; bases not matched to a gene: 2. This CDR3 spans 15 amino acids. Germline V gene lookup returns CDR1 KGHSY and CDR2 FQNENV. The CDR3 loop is CASSHWDRSTDTQYF. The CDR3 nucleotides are TGTGCCAGCAGCCATTGGGACAGGAGCACAGATACGCAGTATTTT.

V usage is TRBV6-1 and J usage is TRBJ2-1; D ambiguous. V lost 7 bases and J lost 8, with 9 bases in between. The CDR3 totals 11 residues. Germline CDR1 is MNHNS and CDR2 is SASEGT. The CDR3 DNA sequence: TGTGCCAGCACGCCCCGGGATGAGCAGTTCTTC. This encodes CASTPRDEQFF.

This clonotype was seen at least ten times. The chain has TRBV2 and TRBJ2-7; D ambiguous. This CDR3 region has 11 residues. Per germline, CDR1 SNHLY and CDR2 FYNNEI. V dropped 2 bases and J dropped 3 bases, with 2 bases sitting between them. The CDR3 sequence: CASSEFYEQYF. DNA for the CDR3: TGTGCCAGCAGTGAATTCTACGAGCAGTACTTC.

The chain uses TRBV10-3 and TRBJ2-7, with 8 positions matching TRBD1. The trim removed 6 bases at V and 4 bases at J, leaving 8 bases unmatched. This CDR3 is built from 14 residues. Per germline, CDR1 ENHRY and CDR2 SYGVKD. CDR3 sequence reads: CAIRPTGQVYEQYF. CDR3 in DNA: TGTGCCATCAGACCGACGGGACAGGTGTACGAGCAGTACTTC.

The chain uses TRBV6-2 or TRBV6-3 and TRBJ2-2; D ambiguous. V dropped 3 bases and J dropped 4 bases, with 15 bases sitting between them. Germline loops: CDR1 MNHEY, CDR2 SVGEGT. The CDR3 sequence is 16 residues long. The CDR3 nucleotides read TGTGCCAGCAGTTATCGTCCCGATTCAGGCACCGGGGAGCTGTTTTTT. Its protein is CASSYRPDSGTGELFF.

In DNA, the CDR3 is TGTGCCAGCAGCCAGACTGCTAGCACAGATACGCAGTATTTT. This codes for CASSQTASTDTQYF. The chain joins TRBV6-1 to TRBJ2-3; D unclear. Per germline, CDR1 MNHNS and CDR2 SASEGT. V lost 6 bases and J lost 0, with 10 bases in between. This CDR3 comprises 14 residues.

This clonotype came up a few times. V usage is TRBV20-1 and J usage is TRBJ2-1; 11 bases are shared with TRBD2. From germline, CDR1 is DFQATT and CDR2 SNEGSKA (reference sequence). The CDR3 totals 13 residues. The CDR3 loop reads CHVSGRATYEQFF. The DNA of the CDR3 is TGCCACGTTAGCGGGAGGGCCACCTATGAGCAGTTCTTC.

In nucleotides, the CDR3 is TGCAGTGCTAGTACAGGGGGCTTTATAAACGAGCAGTACTTC. Translating it yields CSASTGGFINEQYF. This chain links TRBV20-1 with TRBJ2-7, with TRBD1 identical over 9 bases. V lost 3 bases and J lost 5; bases outside the gene matches: 8. This CDR3 is 14 amino acids long. Germline CDR1 reads DFQATT; CDR2 reads SNEGSKA (reference sequence).

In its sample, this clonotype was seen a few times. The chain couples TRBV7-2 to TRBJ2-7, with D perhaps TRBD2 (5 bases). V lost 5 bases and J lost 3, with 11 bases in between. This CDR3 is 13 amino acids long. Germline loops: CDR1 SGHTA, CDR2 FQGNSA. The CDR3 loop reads CASSPTTYYEQYF. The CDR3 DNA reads TGTGCCAGCAGCCCGACTACTTACTACGAGCAGTACTTC.

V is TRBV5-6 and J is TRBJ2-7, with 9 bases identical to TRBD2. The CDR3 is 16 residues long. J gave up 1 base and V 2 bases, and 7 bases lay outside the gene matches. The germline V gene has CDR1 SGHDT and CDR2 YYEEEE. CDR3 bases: TGTGCCAGCAGCTTTCGGACTAGCGACTTTTCCTACGAGCAGTACTTC. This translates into CASSFRTSDFSYEQYF.

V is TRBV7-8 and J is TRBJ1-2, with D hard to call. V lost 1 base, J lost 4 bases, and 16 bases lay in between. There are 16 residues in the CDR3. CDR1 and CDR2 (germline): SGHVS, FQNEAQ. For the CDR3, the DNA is TGTGCCAGCAGCTTAGACATAGGGAGACACGGCTATGGCTACACCTTC. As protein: CASSLDIGRHGYGYTF.

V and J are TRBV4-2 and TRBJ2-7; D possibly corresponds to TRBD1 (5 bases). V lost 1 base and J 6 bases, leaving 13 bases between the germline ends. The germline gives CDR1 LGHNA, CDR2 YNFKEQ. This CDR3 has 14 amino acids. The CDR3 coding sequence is TGTGCCAGCAGCCAAGGGAACACAGGCGGCGAGCAGTACTTC. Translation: CASSQGNTGGEQYF.

CDR3 protein: CASRTRTAGDTQYF. In DNA, the CDR3 is TGTGCCAGCAGGACTCGGACTGCTGGCGATACGCAGTATTTT. The chain combines TRBV6-5 with TRBJ2-3; perhaps TRBD2 as D (5 bases). This CDR3 is 14 amino acids long. Trimming took 6 bases from V and 6 from J, leaving 16 bases between them. Germline loops: CDR1 MNHEY, CDR2 SVGAGI.

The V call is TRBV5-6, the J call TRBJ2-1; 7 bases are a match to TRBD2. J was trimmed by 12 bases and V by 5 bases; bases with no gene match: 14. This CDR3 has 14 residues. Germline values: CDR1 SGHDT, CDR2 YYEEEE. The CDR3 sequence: CASSISGKSRGQFF. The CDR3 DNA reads TGTGCCAGCAGTATCAGCGGGAAATCAAGGGGGCAGTTCTTC.

CDR3 sequence reads: CASSCWRGLSSTDTQYF. In DNA, the CDR3 is TGTGCCAGCAGCTGCTGGAGGGGCTTATCTAGCACAGATACGCAGTATTTT. V and J are TRBV21-1 and TRBJ2-3; TRBD2, the table's D call, was not compared with the DNA. TRBV21-1 is shown as a pseudogene. The CDR3 contains 17 residues.

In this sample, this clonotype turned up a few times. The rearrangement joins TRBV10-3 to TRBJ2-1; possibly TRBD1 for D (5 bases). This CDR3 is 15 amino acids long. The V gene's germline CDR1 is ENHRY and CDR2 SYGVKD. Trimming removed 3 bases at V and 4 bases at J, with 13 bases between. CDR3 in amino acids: CAISDRRGRYNEQFF. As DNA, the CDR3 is TGTGCCATCAGTGATCGAAGGGGCCGGTACAATGAGCAGTTCTTC.

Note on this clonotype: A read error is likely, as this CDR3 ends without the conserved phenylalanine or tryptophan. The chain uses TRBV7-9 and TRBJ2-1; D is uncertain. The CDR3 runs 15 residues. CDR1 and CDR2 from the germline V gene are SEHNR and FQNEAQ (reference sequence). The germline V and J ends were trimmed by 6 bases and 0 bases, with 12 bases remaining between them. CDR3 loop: CASSPRLRSYNEQFY. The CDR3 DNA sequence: TGTGCCAGCAGTCCCCGGCTTCGCTCCTACAATGAGCAGTTCTAC.

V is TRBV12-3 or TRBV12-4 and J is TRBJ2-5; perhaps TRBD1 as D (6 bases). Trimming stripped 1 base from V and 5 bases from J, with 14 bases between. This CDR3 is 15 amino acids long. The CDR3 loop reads CASSLGGERGETQYF. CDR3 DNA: TGTGCCAGCAGTTTAGGAGGGGAAAGGGGGGAGACCCAGTACTTC.

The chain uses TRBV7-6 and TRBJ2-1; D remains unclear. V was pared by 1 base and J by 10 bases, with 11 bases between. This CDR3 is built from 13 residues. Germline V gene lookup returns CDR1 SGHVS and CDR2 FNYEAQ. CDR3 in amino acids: CASSLGMSSEQFF. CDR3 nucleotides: TGTGCCAGCAGCTTAGGGATGAGCTCGGAGCAGTTCTTC.

The CDR3 loop reads CASSQVASGMISGANVLTF. CDR3 nucleotide sequence: TGTGCCAGCAGCCAAGTGGCTAGCGGGATGATCTCTGGGGCCAACGTCCTGACTTTC. The chain links TRBV14 to TRBJ2-6; 9 positions agree with TRBD2. CDR1 is SGHDN and CDR2 is FVKESK in the germline V gene. V lost 1 base, J lost 0 bases, and 7 bases stayed unmatched. The CDR3 consists of 19 residues.

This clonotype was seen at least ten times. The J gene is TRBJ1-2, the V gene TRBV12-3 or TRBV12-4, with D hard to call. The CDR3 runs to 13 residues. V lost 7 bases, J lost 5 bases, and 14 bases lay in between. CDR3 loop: CASMSRGWYGYTF. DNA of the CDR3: TGTGCCAGCATGAGCCGCGGGTGGTATGGCTACACCTTC.

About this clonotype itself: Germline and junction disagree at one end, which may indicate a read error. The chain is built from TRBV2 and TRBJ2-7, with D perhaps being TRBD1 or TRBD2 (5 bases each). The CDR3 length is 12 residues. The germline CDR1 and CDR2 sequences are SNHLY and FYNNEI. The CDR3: CASSEEGDEQYF. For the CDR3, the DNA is TGTGCCAGCAGTGAAGAAGGGGACGAGCAGTATTTC. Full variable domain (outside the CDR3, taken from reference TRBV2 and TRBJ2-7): EPEVTQTPSHQVTQMGQEVILRCVPISNHLYFYWYRQILGQKVEFLVSFYNNEISEKSEIFDDQFSVERPDGSNFTLKIRSTKLEDSAMYFCASSEEGDEQYFGPGTRLTVT.

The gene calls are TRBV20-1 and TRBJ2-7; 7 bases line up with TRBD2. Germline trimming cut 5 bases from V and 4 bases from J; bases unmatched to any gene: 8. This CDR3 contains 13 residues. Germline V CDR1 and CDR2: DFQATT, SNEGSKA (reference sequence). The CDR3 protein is CSASKAGLYEQYF. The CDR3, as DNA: TGCAGTGCTTCTAAAGCGGGACTGTACGAGCAGTACTTC.

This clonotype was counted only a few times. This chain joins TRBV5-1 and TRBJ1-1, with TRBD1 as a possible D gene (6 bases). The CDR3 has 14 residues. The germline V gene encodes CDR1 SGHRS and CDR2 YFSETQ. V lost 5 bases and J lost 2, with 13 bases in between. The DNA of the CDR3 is TGCGCCAGCAGGCCTCAAGGGGGAAACACTGAAGCTTTCTTT. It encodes CASRPQGGNTEAFF. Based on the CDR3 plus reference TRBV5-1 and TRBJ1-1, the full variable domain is KAGVTQTPRYLIKTRGQQVTLSCSPISGHRSVSWYQQTPGQGLQFLFEYFSETQRNKGNFPGRFSGRQFSNSRSEMNVSTLELGDSALYLCASRPQGGNTEAFFGQGTRLTVV.

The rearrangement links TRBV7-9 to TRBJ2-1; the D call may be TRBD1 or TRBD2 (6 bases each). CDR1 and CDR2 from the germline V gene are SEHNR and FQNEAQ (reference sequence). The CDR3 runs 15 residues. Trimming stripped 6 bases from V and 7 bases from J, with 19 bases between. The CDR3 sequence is CASSPGWGAKNEQFF. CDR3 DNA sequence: TGTGCCAGCAGTCCGGGCTGGGGGGCCAAAAATGAGCAGTTCTTC.